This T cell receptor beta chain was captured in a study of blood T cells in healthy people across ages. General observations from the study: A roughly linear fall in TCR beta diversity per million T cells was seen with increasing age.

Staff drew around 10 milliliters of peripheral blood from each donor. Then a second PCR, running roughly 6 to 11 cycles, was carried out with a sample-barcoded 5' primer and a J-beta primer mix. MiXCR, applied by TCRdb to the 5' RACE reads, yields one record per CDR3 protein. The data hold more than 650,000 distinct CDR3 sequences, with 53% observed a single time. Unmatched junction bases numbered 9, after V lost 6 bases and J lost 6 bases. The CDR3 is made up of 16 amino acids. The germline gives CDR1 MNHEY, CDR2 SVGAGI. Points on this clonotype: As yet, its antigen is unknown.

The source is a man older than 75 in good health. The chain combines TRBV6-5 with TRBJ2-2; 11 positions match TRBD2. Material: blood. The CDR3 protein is CASSRRGTSGPGELFF. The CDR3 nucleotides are TGTGCCAGCAGCCGGCGTGGGACTAGCGGCCCCGGGGAGCTGTTTTTT.